The clone carrying this T cell receptor (beta chain) appeared once. TCRdb keeps only in-frame clones here, not all; method: immunoSEQ multiplex PCR. In the table there are some 130,000 clones, about 81% of which are singletons. This sample is drawn from a study of blood T cell repertoires in COVID-19. With 2 bases removed from V and 6 bases from J, the gap between germline ends came to 10 bases. The germline V gene has CDR1 MNHEY and CDR2 SVGEGT. This CDR3 comprises 13 residues. This sequence was found in a woman of 80 years or more with acute or convalescent COVID-19. The sequencing sample was made of peripheral blood. The gene calls are TRBV6-2 or TRBV6-3 and TRBJ1-1, with D perhaps matching TRBD1 (5 bases). CDR3: CASSYGGLPEAFF. CDR3 DNA sequence: TGTGCCAGCAGTTACGGGGGGTTGCCTGAAGCTTTCTTT.